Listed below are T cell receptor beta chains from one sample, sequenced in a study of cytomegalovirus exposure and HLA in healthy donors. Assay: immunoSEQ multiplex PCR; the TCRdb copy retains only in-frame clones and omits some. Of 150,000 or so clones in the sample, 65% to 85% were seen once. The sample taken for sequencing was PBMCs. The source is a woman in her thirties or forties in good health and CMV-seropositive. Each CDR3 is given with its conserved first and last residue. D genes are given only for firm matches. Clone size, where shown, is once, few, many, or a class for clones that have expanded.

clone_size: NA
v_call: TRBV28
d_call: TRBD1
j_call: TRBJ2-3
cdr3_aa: CASSLSGGVSDTQYF
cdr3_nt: TGTGCCAGCAGTTTATCAGGGGGCGTTTCAGATACGCAGTATTTT

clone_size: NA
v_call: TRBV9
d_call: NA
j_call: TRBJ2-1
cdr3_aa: CASSVNPSGGLSYNEQFF
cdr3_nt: TGTGCCAGCAGCGTAAATCCCTCCGGGGGGCTCTCCTACAATGAGCAGTTCTTC

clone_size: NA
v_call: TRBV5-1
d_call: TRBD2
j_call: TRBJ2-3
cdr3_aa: CASSLRTSGGSSTDTQYF
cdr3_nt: TGCGCCAGCAGCTTGCGGACTAGCGGGGGCTCTAGCACAGATACGCAGTATTTT

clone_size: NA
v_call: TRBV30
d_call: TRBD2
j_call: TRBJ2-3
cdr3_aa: CAWEVAGGHDTQYF
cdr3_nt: TGTGCCTGGGAAGTAGCGGGGGGCCACGATACGCAGTATTTT

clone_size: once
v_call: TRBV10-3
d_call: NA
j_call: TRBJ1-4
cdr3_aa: CAISEGQKNEKLFF
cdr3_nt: TGTGCCATCAGTGAAGGACAGAAGAATGAAAAACTGTTTTTT

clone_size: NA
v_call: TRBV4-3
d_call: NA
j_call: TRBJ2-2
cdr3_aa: CASSLSAGELFF
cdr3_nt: TGCGCCAGCAGCCTTAGCGCCGGGGAGCTGTTTTTT

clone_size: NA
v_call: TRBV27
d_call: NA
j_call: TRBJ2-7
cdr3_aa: CASGLGDSPYYEQYF
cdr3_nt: TGTGCCAGCGGATTGGGGGACTCTCCCTACTACGAGCAGTACTTC

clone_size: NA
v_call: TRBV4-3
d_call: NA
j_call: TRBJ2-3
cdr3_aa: CASSQGGTSTDTQYF
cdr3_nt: TGCGCCAGCAGCCAAGGAGGGACTAGCACAGATACGCAGTATTTT

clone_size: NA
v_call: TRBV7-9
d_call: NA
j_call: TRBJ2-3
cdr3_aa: CASSSYYRKNTDTQYF
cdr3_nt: TGTGCCAGCAGCTCCTACTACAGGAAAAACACAGATACGCAGTATTTT

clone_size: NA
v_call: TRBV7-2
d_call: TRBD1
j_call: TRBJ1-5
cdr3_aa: CASSSGQGHRPQHF
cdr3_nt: TGTGCCAGCAGCTCCGGACAGGGGCATCGGCCCCAGCATTTT

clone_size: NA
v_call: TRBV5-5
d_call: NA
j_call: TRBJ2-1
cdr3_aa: CASSLWGGDNEQFF
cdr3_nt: TGTGCCAGCAGCTTGTGGGGGGGCGACAATGAGCAGTTCTTC

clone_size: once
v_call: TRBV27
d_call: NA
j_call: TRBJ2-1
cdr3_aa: CASSLQGGATYNEQFF
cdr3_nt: TGTGCCAGCAGTTTACAGGGCGGGGCGACCTACAATGAGCAGTTCTTC

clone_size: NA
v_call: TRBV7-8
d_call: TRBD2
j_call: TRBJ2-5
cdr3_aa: CASSSPSGAETQYF
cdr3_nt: TGTGCCAGCAGCTCCCCTAGCGGGGCAGAGACCCAGTACTTC

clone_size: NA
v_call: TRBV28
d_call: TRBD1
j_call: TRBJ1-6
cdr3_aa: CASSSQGLPLHF
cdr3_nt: TGTGCCAGCAGTTCACAGGGGTTACCCCTCCACTTT

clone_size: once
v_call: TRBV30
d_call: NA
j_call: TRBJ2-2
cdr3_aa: CAWSVWGGGELFF
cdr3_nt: TGTGCCTGGAGTGTATGGGGCGGCGGGGAGCTGTTTTTT

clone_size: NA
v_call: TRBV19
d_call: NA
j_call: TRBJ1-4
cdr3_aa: CASRLGQATNEKLFF
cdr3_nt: TGTGCCAGTAGATTAGGACAAGCAACTAATGAAAAACTGTTTTTT

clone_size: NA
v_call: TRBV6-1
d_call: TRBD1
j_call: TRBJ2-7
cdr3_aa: CASGGQGKDWLYF
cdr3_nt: TGTGCCAGCGGGGGACAGGGCAAGGATTGGCTCTACTTC

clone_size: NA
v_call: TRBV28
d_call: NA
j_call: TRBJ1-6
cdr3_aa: CASSLYRDNSPLHF
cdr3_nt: TGTGCCAGCAGTTTATACAGGGATAATTCACCCCTCCACTTT

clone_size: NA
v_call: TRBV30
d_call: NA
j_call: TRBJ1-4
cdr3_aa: CAWSVRGAGEKLFF
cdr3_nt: TGTGCCTGGAGTGTACGGGGGGCAGGTGAAAAACTGTTTTTT

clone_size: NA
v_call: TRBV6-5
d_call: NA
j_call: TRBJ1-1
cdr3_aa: CASREGRLNTEAFF
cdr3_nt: TGTGCCAGCAGGGAGGGACGGTTGAACACTGAAGCTTTCTTT

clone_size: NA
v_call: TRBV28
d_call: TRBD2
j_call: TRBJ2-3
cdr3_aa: CASILAGGKDTQYF
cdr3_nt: TGTGCCAGCATCCTAGCGGGGGGGAAAGATACGCAGTATTTT

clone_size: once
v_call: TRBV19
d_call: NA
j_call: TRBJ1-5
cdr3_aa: CASSGDDVRQPQHF
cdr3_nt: TGTGCCAGTAGTGGAGACGACGTTAGACAGCCCCAGCATTTT

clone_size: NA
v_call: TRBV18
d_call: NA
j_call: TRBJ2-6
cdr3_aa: CASSPPTGFGANVLTF
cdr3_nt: TGTGCCAGCTCACCTCCTACAGGGTTTGGGGCCAACGTCCTGACTTTC

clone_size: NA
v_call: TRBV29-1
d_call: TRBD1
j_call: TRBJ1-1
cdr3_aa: CSVAEGGQGAFF
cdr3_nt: TGCAGCGTTGCAGAAGGGGGACAGGGAGCTTTCTTT

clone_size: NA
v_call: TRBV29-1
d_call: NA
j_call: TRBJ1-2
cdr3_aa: CSVDGGGGVSGGYGYTF
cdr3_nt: TGCAGCGTTGATGGTGGGGGCGGTGTTTCTGGGGGCTATGGCTACACCTTC

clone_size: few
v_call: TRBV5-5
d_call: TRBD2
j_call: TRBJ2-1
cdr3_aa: CASSSTGPRDYAKQFF
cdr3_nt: TGTGCCAGCAGCTCTACTGGACCCCGGGACTACGCAAAGCAGTTCTTC

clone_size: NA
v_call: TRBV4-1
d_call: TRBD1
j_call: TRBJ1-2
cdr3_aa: CASTYKGAANYGYTF
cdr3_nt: TGCGCCAGCACATACAAGGGGGCAGCTAACTATGGCTACACCTTC

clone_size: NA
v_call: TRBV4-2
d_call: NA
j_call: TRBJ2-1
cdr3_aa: CASSQDSTGGRYNEQFF
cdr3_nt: TGTGCCAGCAGCCAAGATTCCACGGGGGGCCGCTACAATGAGCAGTTCTTC

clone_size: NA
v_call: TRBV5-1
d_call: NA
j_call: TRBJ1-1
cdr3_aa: CASSPSLQGTNTEAFF
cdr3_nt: TGCGCCAGCAGCCCGAGTTTACAGGGCACTAACACTGAAGCTTTCTTT

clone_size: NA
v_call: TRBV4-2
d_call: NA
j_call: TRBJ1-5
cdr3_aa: CASSQEGGRFSNQPQHF
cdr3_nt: TGTGCCAGCAGCCAAGAGGGGGGACGGTTTAGCAATCAGCCCCAGCATTTT

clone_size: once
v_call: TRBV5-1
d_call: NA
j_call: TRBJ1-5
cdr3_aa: CASSLGGGGAQPQHF
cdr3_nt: TGCGCCAGCAGCTTGGGTGGGGGAGGGGCTCAGCCCCAGCATTTT

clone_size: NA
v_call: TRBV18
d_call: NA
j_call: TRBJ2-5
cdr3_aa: CASSPSQETQYF
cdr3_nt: TGTGCCAGCTCACCTTCGCAAGAGACCCAGTACTTC

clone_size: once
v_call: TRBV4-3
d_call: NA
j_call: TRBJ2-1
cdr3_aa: CASSQAREDEQFF
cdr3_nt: TGCGCCAGCAGCCAAGCGAGAGAAGATGAGCAGTTCTTC

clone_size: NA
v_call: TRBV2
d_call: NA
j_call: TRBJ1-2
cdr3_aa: CASSERQTGGYTF
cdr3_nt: TGTGCCAGCAGTGAGCGCCAGACGGGAGGCTACACCTTC

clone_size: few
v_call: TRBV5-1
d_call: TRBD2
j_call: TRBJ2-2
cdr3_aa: CASSSGLAISGELFF
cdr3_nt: TGCGCCAGCAGCTCGGGACTAGCGATTTCCGGGGAGCTGTTTTTT

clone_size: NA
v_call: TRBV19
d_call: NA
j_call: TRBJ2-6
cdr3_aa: CAVGSGVAGSSGANGLTF
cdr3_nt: TGTGCCGTCGGGTCTGGTGTTGCGGGGTCTTCCGGGGCCAACGGCCTGACTTTC

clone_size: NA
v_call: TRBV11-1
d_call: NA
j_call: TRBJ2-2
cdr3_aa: CASSSTPPAGELFF
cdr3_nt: TGTGCCAGCAGCTCCACTCCGCCGGCCGGGGAGCTGTTTTTT

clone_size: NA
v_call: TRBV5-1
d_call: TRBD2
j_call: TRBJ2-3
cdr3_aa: CASSLVGGGNTQYF
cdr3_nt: TGCGCCAGCAGCTTGGTCGGGGGGGGGAATACGCAGTATTTT

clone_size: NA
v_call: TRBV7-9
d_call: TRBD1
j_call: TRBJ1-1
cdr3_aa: CASSFTGATEAFF
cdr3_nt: TGTGCCAGCAGCTTTACAGGGGCGACTGAAGCTTTCTTT

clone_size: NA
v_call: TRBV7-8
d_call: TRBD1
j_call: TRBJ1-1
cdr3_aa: CASSLLDRGLPEAFF
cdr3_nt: TGTGCCAGCAGCCTCTTGGACAGGGGGCTCCCTGAAGCTTTCTTT

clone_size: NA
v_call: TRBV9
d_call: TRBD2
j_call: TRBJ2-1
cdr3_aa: CASSYLGTSGGNEQFF
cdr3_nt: TGTGCCAGCAGCTATCTCGGGACTAGCGGGGGGAATGAGCAGTTCTTC

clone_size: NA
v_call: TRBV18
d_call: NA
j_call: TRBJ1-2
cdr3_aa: CASSFDARDKGGYTF
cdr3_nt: TGTGCCAGCTCATTTGATGCCAGGGATAAGGGCGGCTACACCTTC

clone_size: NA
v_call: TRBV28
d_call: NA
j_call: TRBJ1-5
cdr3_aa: CASSLPSGMSNQPQHF
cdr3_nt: TGTGCCAGCAGTTTACCCTCCGGGATGAGCAATCAGCCCCAGCATTTT

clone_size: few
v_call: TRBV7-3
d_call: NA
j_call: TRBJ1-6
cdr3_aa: CASSASTGSGSPLHF
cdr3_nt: TGTGCCAGCAGCGCGTCGACAGGTTCGGGCTCACCCCTCCACTTT

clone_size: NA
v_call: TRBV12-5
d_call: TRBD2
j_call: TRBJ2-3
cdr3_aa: CASGLVRRGGLGVADTQYF
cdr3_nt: TGTGCTAGTGGTTTGGTACGGCGGGGGGGCCTGGGTGTTGCAGATACGCAGTATTTT

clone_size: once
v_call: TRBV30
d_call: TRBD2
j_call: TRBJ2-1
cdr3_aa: CAWSHGLAGGYNEQFF
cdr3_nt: TGTGCCTGGAGTCACGGACTAGCGGGGGGCTACAATGAGCAGTTCTTC

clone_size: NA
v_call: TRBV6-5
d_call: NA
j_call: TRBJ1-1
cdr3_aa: CASSYSGATNTEAFF
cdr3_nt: TGTGCCAGCAGTTACTCGGGAGCAACGAACACTGAAGCTTTCTTT

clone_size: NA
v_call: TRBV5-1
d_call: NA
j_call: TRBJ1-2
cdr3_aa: CASSTSGLSYGYTF
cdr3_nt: TGCGCCAGCAGCACAAGCGGACTGAGCTATGGCTACACCTTC

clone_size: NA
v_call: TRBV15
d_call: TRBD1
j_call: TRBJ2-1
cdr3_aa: CATSREGQGYNEQFF
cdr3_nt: TGTGCCACCAGCAGGGAAGGACAGGGGTACAATGAGCAGTTCTTC

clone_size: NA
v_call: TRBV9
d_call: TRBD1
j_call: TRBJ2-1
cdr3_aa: CASSERDSPFTEQFF
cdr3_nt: TGTGCCAGCAGCGAGAGGGACAGTCCTTTCACTGAGCAGTTCTTC

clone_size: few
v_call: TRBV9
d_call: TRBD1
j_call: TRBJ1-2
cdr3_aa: CASSVAPDQGGYGYTF
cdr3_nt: TGTGCCAGCAGCGTAGCTCCAGATCAGGGGGGCTATGGCTACACCTTC

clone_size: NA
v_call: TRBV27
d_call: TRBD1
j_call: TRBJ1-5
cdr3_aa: CASSKHGTENQPQHF
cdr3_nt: TGTGCCAGCAGTAAACACGGGACAGAGAATCAGCCCCAGCATTTT

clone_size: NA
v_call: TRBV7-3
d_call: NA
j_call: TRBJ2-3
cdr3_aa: CASSLTLVATQYF
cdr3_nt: TGTGCCAGCAGCTTAACTCTGGTAGCGACGCAGTATTTT

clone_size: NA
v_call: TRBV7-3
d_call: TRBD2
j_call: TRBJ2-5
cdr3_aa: CASSPIAGGRETQYF
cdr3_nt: TGTGCCAGCAGCCCTATAGCGGGGGGGCGAGAGACCCAGTACTTC

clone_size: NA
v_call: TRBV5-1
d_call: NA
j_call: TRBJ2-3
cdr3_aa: CASSGTGGTADTQYF
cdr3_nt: TGCGCCAGCAGCGGGACCGGGGGAACCGCGGATACGCAGTATTTT

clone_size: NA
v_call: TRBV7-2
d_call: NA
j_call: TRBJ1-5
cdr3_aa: CASSFGRTANQPQHF
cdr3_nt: TGTGCCAGCAGCTTCGGACGGACTGCGAATCAGCCCCAGCATTTT

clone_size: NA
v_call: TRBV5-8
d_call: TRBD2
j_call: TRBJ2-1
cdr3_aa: CASSLFTGGGNEQFF
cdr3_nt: TGTGCCAGCAGCTTGTTTACGGGAGGCGGCAATGAGCAGTTCTTC

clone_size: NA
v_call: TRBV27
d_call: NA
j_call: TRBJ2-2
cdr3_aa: CASGSGGAGSGELFF
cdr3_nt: TGTGCCAGCGGATCCGGAGGGGCGGGATCCGGGGAGCTGTTTTTT

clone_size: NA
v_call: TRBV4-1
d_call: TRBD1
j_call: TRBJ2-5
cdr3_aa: CASSQEVHRGLETQYF
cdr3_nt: TGCGCCAGCAGCCAAGAGGTACACAGGGGATTGGAGACCCAGTACTTC